One and the same sample provided the 20 T cell receptor beta chains below, sequenced in a study of long-term antiretroviral therapy in people with HIV. The authors ran the immunoSEQ assay, v3.0, at survey level. The repertoire was sequenced with immunoSEQ multiplex PCR; TCRdb's copy has only in-frame clones and lacks some. Of more than 6,500 clones listed, about 74% are singletons. The sequenced sample was unsorted PBMCs, obtained 0.1 years before starting antiretroviral therapy. Receptor source: a man younger than 30 with HIV.

This clone was observed a handful of times. The genes are TRBV7-3 and TRBJ2-7; the match to TRBD1 covers 7 bases. The CDR3 loop spans 14 amino acids. With 2 bases clipped from V and 5 bases from J, the junction kept 6 bases outside the gene matches. Germline CDR1 is SGHTA and CDR2 is FQGTGA. The CDR3 loop is CASSLEGAEDEQYF. CDR3 DNA: TGTGCCAGCAGCTTAGAGGGGGCGGAAGACGAGCAGTACTTC.

The CDR3 reads CASSPRQGMNTEAFF. CDR3 coding DNA: TGTGCCAGCAGCCCGAGACAGGGGATGAACACTGAAGCTTTCTTT. V is TRBV9 and J is TRBJ1-1; TRBD1 agrees at 8 bases. This CDR3 spans 15 amino acids. V shed 4 bases and J 0 bases; nucleotides not matched to a gene: 5. Germline CDR1 and CDR2: SGDLS and YYNGEE.

V and J are TRBV4-2 and TRBJ2-3, with 15 bases that match TRBD2. The CDR3 length is 16 residues. Germline assignment: CDR1 LGHNA and CDR2 YNFKEQ. Losses at the gene ends were 2 bases for V and 4 bases for J; bases not matched to a gene: 1. For the CDR3, the DNA is TGTGCCAGCAGCCAAAGGACTAGCGGGGGGGCAGATACGCAGTATTTT. It is translated as CASSQRTSGGADTQYF.

Regarding this clone: This sample also contains other DNA sequences that code for the same CDR3. V is TRBV27 and J is TRBJ2-7; TRBD1 matches 11 bases. The CDR3 length is 15 residues. Germline lookup yields CDR1 MNHEY and CDR2 SMNVEV (reference sequence). Trimming removed 2 bases from V and 5 bases from J; junction bases left unmatched: 5. The CDR3 nucleotides read TGTGCCAGCAGTTTAGGGACAGGGGGTTCTCACGAGCAGTACTTC. It specifies CASSLGTGGSHEQYF.

This CDR3 is CASSLRQVMNTEAFF. CDR3 bases: TGTGCCAGCAGTTTAAGGCAGGTAATGAACACTGAAGCTTTCTTT. The chain joins TRBV28 to TRBJ1-1; no definite D call. V was clipped by 2 bases and J by 0 bases, with 10 bases between them. The CDR3 runs 15 residues. Germline CDR1 reads MDHEN; CDR2 reads SYDVKM.

This clone was found a few times. The chain carries TRBV4-2 and TRBJ2-3, with 7 nucleotides matching TRBD2. This CDR3 spans 16 amino acids. V lost 0 bases to trimming and J lost 4 bases; unmatched junction nucleotides: 7. CDR1 and CDR2 from the germline V gene are LGHNA and YNFKEQ. CDR3 sequence reads: CASSQESGGGADTQYF. CDR3 bases: TGTGCCAGCAGCCAAGAATCGGGGGGTGGGGCAGATACGCAGTATTTT.

This clone showed up just a few times. The chain carries TRBV6-5 and TRBJ1-1; unclear D gene. The V end was cut by 7 bases, the J end by 0 bases, with 12 bases between. CDR1 and CDR2 (germline): MNHEY, SVGAGI. The CDR3 spans 14 residues. CDR3 nucleotides: TGTGCCAGCAACGGACGGGGTATGAACACTGAAGCTTTCTTT. Its translation is CASNGRGMNTEAFF.

This clone was seen more than once but under ten times. The V gene is TRBV10-3, the J gene TRBJ2-1, with a tentative D call TRBD2 (6 bases). V dropped 6 bases and J dropped 8 bases, with 8 bases sitting between them. Germline loops: CDR1 ENHRY, CDR2 SYGVKD. This CDR3 spans 11 amino acids. Here the CDR3 reads CAIRRGDEQFF. The CDR3 DNA reads as TGTGCCATCAGGCGGGGCGATGAGCAGTTCTTC.

The chain carries TRBV6-4 and TRBJ2-1; 13 bases map to TRBD2. The CDR3 contains 15 residues. Germline trimming cut 5 bases from V and 10 bases from J; bases unmatched to any gene: 8. Per the germline V gene, CDR1 is MRHNA and CDR2 is SNTAGT. The CDR3 here is CASSNSTSGGVEQFF. CDR3 coding DNA: TGTGCCAGCAGTAATTCCACTAGCGGGGGGGTAGAGCAGTTCTTC.

This chain uses TRBV5-1 with TRBJ2-1, with TRBD2 matching over 9 bases. This CDR3 has 15 residues. V dropped 2 bases and J dropped 8; count of bases not matched to a gene: 8. CDR1 is SGHRS and CDR2 is YFSETQ in the germline V gene. For the CDR3, the DNA is TGCGCCAGCAGCTTCCGCGGGGGGGCCAGGGATGAGCAGTTCTTC. Residues: CASSFRGGARDEQFF.

The chain combines TRBV30 with TRBJ2-7; D is perhaps TRBD1 (6 bases). Germline loops: CDR1 GTSNPN, CDR2 SVGIG (reference sequence). The CDR3 is made up of 14 amino acids. The V and J ends lost 7 bases and 4 bases respectively, with 20 bases between them. For the CDR3, the DNA is TGTGCCTCACGCCAGGGGTCAGCCCTTTACGAGCAGTACTTC. It specifies CASRQGSALYEQYF.

The chain uses TRBV14 and TRBJ2-6, with D hard to call. The CDR3 runs 15 residues. Trimming took off 2 bases at V and 3 bases at J, with 8 bases between the two ends. Germline CDR1 SGHDN, CDR2 FVKESK. In DNA form, the CDR3 reads TGTGCCAGCAGCCAACTTGGGGTTGGGGCCAACGTCCTGACTTTC. The encoded protein is CASSQLGVGANVLTF.

The V gene is TRBV5-6, the J gene TRBJ2-3; 7 nucleotides agree with TRBD1. The ends lost 5 bases at V and 4 bases at J; junction bases unmatched: 4. Germline assignment: CDR1 SGHDT and CDR2 YYEEEE. This CDR3 is built from 13 residues. For the CDR3, the DNA is TGTGCCAGCAGTGTGACAGGGCCAGATACGCAGTATTTT. Translated, it gives CASSVTGPDTQYF.

This clone was found once. This chain joins TRBV4-1 and TRBJ2-3; D is unclear. V lost 0 bases and J 8 bases, leaving 15 bases between the germline ends. The CDR3 is 15 residues long. Germline values: CDR1 MGHRA, CDR2 YSYEKL. CDR3 nucleotide sequence: TGCGCCAGCAGCCAAGATCTGTATTCAGGTCTTACGCAGTATTTT. Translating gives CASSQDLYSGLTQYF.

The chain couples TRBV5-8 to TRBJ1-4; a weak D match, TRBD1 (6 bases). V lost 2 bases and J 11 bases, leaving 7 bases between the germline ends. The CDR3 sequence is 11 residues long. CDR1 SGHTS and CDR2 YDEGEE come from the germline V gene. The CDR3 DNA is TGTGCCAGCAGCTTAGGGGGTAAACTGTTTTTT. Protein product: CASSLGGKLFF. Variable domain in full (rest from reference TRBV5-8 and TRBJ1-4): EAGVTQSPTHLIKTRGQQATLRCSPISGHTSVYWYQQALGLGLQFLLWYDEGEERNRGNFPPRFSGRQFPNYSSELNVNALELEDSALYLCASSLGGKLFFGSGTQLSVL.

The rearrangement joins TRBV27 to TRBJ2-5, with TRBD1 as a possible D gene (7 bases). The CDR3 has 17 amino acids. Germline CDR1 reads MNHEY; CDR2 reads SMNVEV (reference sequence). The ends were cut back, 0 bases at V and 5 bases at J, with 19 bases in the middle. The CDR3 loop is CASSLSGGGGALETQYF. Written as DNA, the CDR3 is TGTGCCAGCAGTTTATCGGGTGGAGGGGGCGCCTTGGAGACCCAGTACTTC.

This rearrangement joins TRBV2 to TRBJ2-5; the match to TRBD2 covers 9 bases. V dropped 4 bases and J dropped 2; count of bases not matched to a gene: 5. This CDR3 comprises 15 residues. CDR1 and CDR2 from the germline V gene are SNHLY and FYNNEI. The CDR3 nucleotides read TGTGCCAGCAGTGTGGTTAGCGGGGGACAAGAGACCCAGTACTTC. Translated: CASSVVSGGQETQYF.

This clone appeared a few times. Compared with germline, one end of the junction differs, possibly owing to a read error. This chain links TRBV7-9 with TRBJ1-1, with D possibly being TRBD1 (6 bases). The CDR3 spans 11 residues. Germline values: CDR1 SEHNR, CDR2 FQNEAQ (reference sequence). This CDR3 is CASSHIQGRPF. CDR3 in DNA: TGTGCCAGCAGCCACATACAGGGCCGGCCCTTT. The full variable domain, with the rest looked up from reference TRBV7-9 and TRBJ1-1, is DTGVSQNPRHKITKRGQNVTFRCDPISEHNRLYWYRQTLGQGPEFLTYFQNEAQLEKSRLLSDRFSAERPKGSFSTLEIQRTEQGDSAMYLCASSHIQGRPFGQGTRLTVV.

The chain carries TRBV29-1 and TRBJ2-5, with 9 bases fitting TRBD1. In germline, CDR1 is SQVTM, CDR2 ANQGSEA. After removal of 7 bases from V and 4 bases from J, the junction contained 7 bases not matched to a gene. This CDR3 contains 13 residues. The CDR3 coding sequence is TGCAGCGCACAACAGGGGGCAGGAGAGACCCAGTACTTC. This encodes CSAQQGAGETQYF.

This chain uses TRBV30 with TRBJ1-2, with D uncertain. The CDR3 loop spans 14 amino acids. Trimming stripped 2 bases from V and 3 bases from J, with 13 bases between. Germline assignment: CDR1 GTSNPN and CDR2 SVGIG (reference sequence). The chain's CDR3 is CAWSSMGLDYGYTF. CDR3 sequence (DNA): TGTGCCTGGAGTAGTATGGGGTTGGACTATGGCTACACCTTC.